Given below is one T cell receptor beta chain in context. Its antigen remains unknown. The data stem from a study of post-analysis software for immune sequencing data. About the research overall: Both relapsing-remitting and secondary progressive multiple sclerosis featured among the disease courses, as did progressive-relapsing multiple sclerosis. Points from the study as a whole: Normalized Chao1 diversity was significantly reduced in patients versus controls. In patients, TRBV5-6, TRBV5-1 and TRBV20-1 belonged to roughly five TRBV segments found more frequently than in controls.

Libraries were made from TCR beta cDNA, and they carried unique molecular identifiers. Input of roughly 1 to 11 million T cells yielded 500,000 to 550,000 cDNA molecules. TCRdb processed the PCR reads anew with MiXCR; each CDR3 protein has one entry. The profile shows 750,000 to 900,000 distinct CDR3 sequences, under 60% of them singletons. The length of the CDR3 is 15 residues. CDR1 ENHRY and CDR2 SYGVKD come from the germline V gene. The TCR originated in a girl aged 5-17 years with multiple sclerosis. Sample: blood. The genes are TRBV10-3 and TRBJ2-7, with 10 bases lining up with TRBD2. The J call may be faulty, since TRBJ2-5 better matches the DNA end. CDR3 loop: CAISAASGRSETQYF. DNA for the CDR3: TGTGCCATCAGTGCGGCTAGCGGGAGATCGGAGACCCAGTACTTC.